The 22 T cell receptor beta chains given below trace back to one sample, sequenced in a study of neurological immune-mediated disorders. Time point meaning: longitudinal time-point 1 (baseline). TCRdb independently ran MiXCR on the 5' RACE reads; one entry per CDR3 protein. The sample yields 55,000 to 80,000 distinct CDR3 sequences, approximately 15% seen once. Sequencing input: PBMCs. These receptors were obtained from a female donor with HTLV-1-associated myelopathy (HAM/TSP).

This clonotype was seen at least ten times. The rearrangement joins TRBV3-1 to TRBJ1-1; D unclear. The V end was cut by 2 bases, the J end by 13 bases, with 17 bases between. The CDR3 loop spans 13 amino acids. The germline V gene encodes CDR1 LGHDT and CDR2 YNNKEL (reference sequence). The CDR3 sequence is CASSQNGISKLFF. The CDR3 DNA reads TGTGCCAGCAGCCAAAACGGAATCTCCAAGCTTTTCTTT.

This clonotype came up many times. The chain carries TRBV5-1 and TRBJ2-2; no definite D call. Germline values: CDR1 SGHRS, CDR2 YFSETQ. CDR3 length: 14 residues. Trimming stripped 1 base from V and 6 bases from J, with 10 bases between. Here the CDR3 DNA reads TGCGCCAGCAGCTTGTTGGTTTCTGCCGGGGAGCTGTTTTTT. Residues: CASSLLVSAGELFF.

This clonotype was seen many times. The V gene is TRBV14, the J gene TRBJ2-5; 8 positions agree with TRBD1. Germline V gene lookup returns CDR1 SGHDN and CDR2 FVKESK. CDR3 length: 15 residues. The ends lost 4 bases at V and 3 bases at J; junction bases unmatched: 7. CDR3 loop: CASSRATGGKETQYF. CDR3 in DNA: TGTGCCAGCAGCCGAGCTACAGGGGGGAAAGAGACCCAGTACTTC.

This clonotype was picked up many times. This chain uses TRBV11-2 with TRBJ2-7; no firm D call. Trimming left V 0 bases short and J 3 bases short, with 9 bases between. The CDR3 totals 14 residues. Germline V gene sequence: CDR1 SGHAT, CDR2 FQNNGV. The CDR3 nucleotides read TGTGCCAGCAGCTTAGAGTTCGGCCTCTACGAGCAGTACTTC. It is translated as CASSLEFGLYEQYF.

This clonotype occurred many times. The J gene is TRBJ2-3, the V gene TRBV6-6; 7 nucleotides match TRBD1. J gave up 0 bases and V 5 bases, and 2 bases lay outside the gene matches. The CDR3 covers 14 residues. Germline V CDR1 and CDR2: MNHNY, SVGAGI (reference sequence). The CDR3 spells CASSRQGSTDTQYF. In nucleotides, the CDR3 is TGTGCCAGCAGTAGACAGGGTAGCACAGATACGCAGTATTTT.

V gene TRBV5-6 combines with J gene TRBJ1-6, with a tentative D call TRBD1 (6 bases). The CDR3 is made up of 17 amino acids. V was trimmed by 4 bases and J by 7 bases, leaving 21 bases between them. Looked up from germline, CDR1 is SGHDT and CDR2 is YYEEEE. CDR3 loop: CASSRGGGLMQNSPLHF. CDR3 DNA sequence: TGTGCCAGCAGCCGAGGGGGGGGCTTGATGCAGAATTCACCCCTCCACTTT.

This clonotype was detected many times. The rearrangement joins TRBV5-1 to TRBJ1-3; 8 bases match TRBD1. The length of the CDR3 is 16 residues. V gave up 2 bases and J gave up 0 bases; unmatched junction bases: 4. Germline V lookup: CDR1 SGHRS, CDR2 YFSETQ. As DNA, the CDR3 is TGCGCCAGCAGCTTAACAGGGGGTAACTCTGGAAACACCATATATTTT. Translated: CASSLTGGNSGNTIYF.

The sample holds many counts of this clonotype. The CDR3 sequence is CASRRYTGELFF. The CDR3 bases are TGTGCCAGCAGACGTTACACCGGGGAGCTGTTTTTT. The V and J genes are TRBV12-3 or TRBV12-4 and TRBJ2-2; D is ambiguous. Between the trimmed V and J ends, which lost 6 bases and 3 bases, there was a span of 5 bases. CDR3 length: 12 residues.

This clonotype showed up many times. CDR3 amino acids: CASSRLGAEAFF. CDR3 bases: TGTGCCAGCAGTCGTTTGGGCGCTGAAGCTTTCTTT. The rearrangement uses TRBV6-6 and TRBJ1-1; D is ambiguous. The length of the CDR3 is 12 residues. V lost 5 bases and J lost 6, with 10 bases in between. CDR1 is MNHNY, CDR2 SVGAGI, per germline (reference sequence).

A remark on this clonotype: Given a much more abundant clone one base away, this may be a read error. This chain links TRBV15 with TRBJ2-3; D uncertain. The CDR3 covers 14 residues. CDR1 LNHNV and CDR2 YYDKDF come from the germline V gene (reference sequence). V lost 6 bases and J lost 3, with 13 bases in between. In DNA form, the CDR3 reads TGTGCCACCAGTCCGGTGATGAAAACAGATACGCAGTATTTT. This encodes CATSPVMKTDTQYF.

This clonotype showed up many times. The chain links TRBV7-8 to TRBJ2-7, with D possibly being TRBD1 (5 bases). This CDR3 is 14 amino acids long. Germline values: CDR1 SGHVS, CDR2 FQNEAQ. The ends were cut back, 2 bases at V and 0 bases at J, with 8 bases in the middle. The CDR3 DNA is TGTGCCAGCAGCTTAAAGGACATCTCCTACGAGCAGTACTTC. The encoded protein is CASSLKDISYEQYF. The whole variable domain, remainder taken from reference TRBV7-8 and TRBJ2-7, is GAGVSQSPRYKVAKRGQDVALRCDPISGHVSLFWYQQALGQGPEFLTYFQNEAQLDKSGLPSDRFFAERPEGSVSTLKIQRTQQEDSAVYLCASSLKDISYEQYFGPGTRLTVT.

The sample holds many counts of this clonotype. The chain joins TRBV28 to TRBJ2-7; 8 bases fit TRBD1. There are 14 residues in the CDR3. In germline, CDR1 is MDHEN, CDR2 SYDVKM. The J segment lost 5 bases and the V segment lost 2 bases, leaving 5 bases of the junction unmatched. The CDR3, as DNA: TGTGCCAGCAGTTTAACACAGGGGGTCAACGAGCAGTACTTC. Amino acids: CASSLTQGVNEQYF.

As to this clonotype: A clone one base away is much larger, so this may be a read error. The chain has TRBV12-3 or TRBV12-4 and TRBJ2-5, with TRBD2 matching over 7 bases. Unmatched junction bases numbered 1, after V lost 3 bases and J lost 3 bases. The CDR3 consists of 13 residues. CDR3 nucleotides: TGTGCCAGCAGTTTCAGCGGGAAAGAGACCCAGTACTTC. This gives the protein CASSFSGKETQYF.

This clonotype was counted ten times or more. The chain joins TRBV6-1 to TRBJ1-6; D is ambiguous. V shed 0 bases and J shed 10 bases, with 10 bases lying between them. The CDR3 consists of 14 residues. Germline V gives CDR1 MNHNS, CDR2 SASEGT. This CDR3 is CASSEAKVRSPLHF. DNA of the CDR3: TGTGCCAGCAGTGAAGCTAAGGTGCGATCACCCCTCCACTTT.

This clonotype was seen repeatedly, ten times or more. V is TRBV5-1 and J is TRBJ1-1; TRBD1 matches at 7 bases. Per germline, CDR1 SGHRS and CDR2 YFSETQ. With V trimmed by 4 bases and J by 1 base, 7 bases remained unmatched. The CDR3 consists of 15 residues. The CDR3 sequence: CASSDRGRGNTEAFF. CDR3 DNA sequence: TGCGCCAGCAGCGATAGGGGGCGCGGGAACACTGAAGCTTTCTTT.

Details on this clonotype: This could be a read error, since a much larger clone is one nucleotide away. The chain is built from TRBV12-3 or TRBV12-4 and TRBJ2-3; D is uncertain. The CDR3 contains 13 residues. The CDR3, as DNA: TGTGCCAGCAGAAGAAGTAGCACAGATTCGCAGTATTTT. As protein: CASRRSSTDSQYF.

Concerning this clonotype: A much larger clone lies a single base off, so this may be a read error. The chain recombines TRBV5-1 with TRBJ2-7; D remains unclear. Trimming pared 1 base from V and 2 bases from J, leaving 19 bases between. The CDR3 runs 17 residues. Germline V gene data show CDR1 as SGHRS and CDR2 as YFSETQ. The CDR3 bases are TGCGCCAGCAGCTTGAGGGTCTCCTTGATGAAAGCCTACGAGCAGTACTTC. It codes for CASSLRVSLMKAYEQYF.

Ten or more counts support this clonotype. The chain employs TRBV9 and TRBJ2-7; 9 bases are shared with TRBD1. The CDR3 has 14 residues. The V and J ends lost 3 bases and 2 bases, in that order; junction bases with no gene match: 3. Germline V lookup: CDR1 SGDLS, CDR2 YYNGEE. CDR3 loop: CASSGTGAPYEQYF. The CDR3 DNA reads as TGTGCCAGCAGCGGGACAGGGGCGCCCTACGAGCAGTACTTC.

This clonotype occurred many times. This chain joins TRBV10-3 and TRBJ1-2, with D possibly matching TRBD1 (5 bases). CDR3 length: 16 amino acids. With 0 bases removed from V and 3 bases from J, the gap between germline ends came to 14 bases. Germline V gene sequence: CDR1 ENHRY, CDR2 SYGVKD. CDR3 loop: CAISESWGGTDYGYTF. The CDR3 nucleotides are TGTGCCATCAGTGAGTCGTGGGGGGGTACGGACTATGGCTACACCTTC.

Ten or more counts support this clonotype. The chain carries TRBV12-3 or TRBV12-4 and TRBJ2-3; 10 nucleotides match TRBD1. CDR3 length: 16 amino acids. The ends lost 6 bases at V and 3 bases at J; junction bases unmatched: 9. CDR3 bases: TGTGCCAGCAGCCGTCTCCGGGACAGGGGTACAGATACGCAGTATTTT. It is translated as CASSRLRDRGTDTQYF.

This clonotype came up many times. This chain joins TRBV21-1 and TRBJ2-5; the table's D call TRBD2 went unverified against the DNA. TRBV21-1 has pseudogene status. The CDR3 runs 16 residues. CDR3 sequence (DNA): TGTGCCAGCAGCTCTCCGGGACTAGCGGACCAAGAGACCCAGTACTTC. Translated, it gives CASSSPGLADQETQYF.

This clonotype was picked up many times. The junction and the germline gene differ at one end; a read error may be behind it. V is TRBV15 and J is TRBJ2-3; D is perhaps TRBD1 (6 bases). CDR3 length: 15 residues. Germline assignment: CDR1 LNHNV and CDR2 YYDKDF (reference sequence). The CDR3 sequence is CATSRGTRSTDTQYF. DNA for the CDR3: TGTGCTACCAGCAGAGGGACACGCAGCACAGATACGCAGTATTTT.